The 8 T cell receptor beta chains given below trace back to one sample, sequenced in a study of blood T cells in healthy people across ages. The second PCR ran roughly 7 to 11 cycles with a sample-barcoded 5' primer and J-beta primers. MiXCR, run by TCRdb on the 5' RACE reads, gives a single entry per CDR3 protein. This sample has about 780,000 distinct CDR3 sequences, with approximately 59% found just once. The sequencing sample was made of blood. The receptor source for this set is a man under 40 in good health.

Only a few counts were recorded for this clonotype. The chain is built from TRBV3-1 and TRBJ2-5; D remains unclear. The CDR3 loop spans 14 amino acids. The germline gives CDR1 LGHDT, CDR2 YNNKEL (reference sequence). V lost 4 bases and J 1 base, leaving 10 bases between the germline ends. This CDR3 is CASSLRSPQETQYF. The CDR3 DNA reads TGTGCCAGCAGCCTACGGTCCCCCCAAGAGACCCAGTACTTC.

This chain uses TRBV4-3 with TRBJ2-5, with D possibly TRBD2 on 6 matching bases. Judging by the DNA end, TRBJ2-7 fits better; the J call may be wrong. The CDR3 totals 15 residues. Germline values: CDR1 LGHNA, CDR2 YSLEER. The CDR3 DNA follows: TGCGCCAGCAGCCAAGATTGGGACTCCCTACGCGAGCAGTACTTC. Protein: CASSQDWDSLREQYF.

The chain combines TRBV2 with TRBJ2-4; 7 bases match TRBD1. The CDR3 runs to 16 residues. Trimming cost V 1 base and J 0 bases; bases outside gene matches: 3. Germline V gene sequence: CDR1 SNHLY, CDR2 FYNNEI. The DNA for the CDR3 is TGTGCCAGCAGTGAAGACAGGGGTTTAGCCAAAAACATTCAGTACTTC. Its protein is CASSEDRGLAKNIQYF.

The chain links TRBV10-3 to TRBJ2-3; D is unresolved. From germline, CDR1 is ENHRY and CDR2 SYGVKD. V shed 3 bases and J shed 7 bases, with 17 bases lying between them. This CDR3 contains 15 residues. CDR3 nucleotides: TGTGCCATCAGTGACGTCCAGTCGGGCAGGTATACGCAGTATTTT. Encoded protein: CAISDVQSGRYTQYF.

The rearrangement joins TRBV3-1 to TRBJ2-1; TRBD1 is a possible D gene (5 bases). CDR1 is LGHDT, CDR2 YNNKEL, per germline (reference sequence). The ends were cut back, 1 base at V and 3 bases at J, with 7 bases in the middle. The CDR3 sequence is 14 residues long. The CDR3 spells CASSQGGVYNEQFF. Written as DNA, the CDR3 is TGTGCCAGCAGCCAAGGGGGCGTCTACAATGAGCAGTTCTTC.

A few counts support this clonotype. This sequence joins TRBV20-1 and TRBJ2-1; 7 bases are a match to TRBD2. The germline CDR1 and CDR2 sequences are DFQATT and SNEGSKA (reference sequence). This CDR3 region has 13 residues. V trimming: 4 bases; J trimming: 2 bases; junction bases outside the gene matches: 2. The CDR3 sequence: CSAIGGTYNEQFF. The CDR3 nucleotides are TGCAGTGCTATCGGGGGGACCTACAATGAGCAGTTCTTC.

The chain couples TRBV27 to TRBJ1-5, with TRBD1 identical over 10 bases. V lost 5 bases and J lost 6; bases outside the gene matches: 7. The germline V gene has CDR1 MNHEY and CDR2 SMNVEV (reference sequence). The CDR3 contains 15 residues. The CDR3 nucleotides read TGTGCCAGCAGTCCCGGGACAGGGGATAGTCAGCCCCAGCATTTT. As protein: CASSPGTGDSQPQHF.

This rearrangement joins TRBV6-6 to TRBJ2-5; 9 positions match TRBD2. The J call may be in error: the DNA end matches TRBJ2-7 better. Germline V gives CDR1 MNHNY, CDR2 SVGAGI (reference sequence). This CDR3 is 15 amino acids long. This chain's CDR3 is CASSYGAGGYYEQYF. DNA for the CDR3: TGTGCCAGCAGTTACGGGGCGGGGGGGTACTACGAGCAGTACTTC.